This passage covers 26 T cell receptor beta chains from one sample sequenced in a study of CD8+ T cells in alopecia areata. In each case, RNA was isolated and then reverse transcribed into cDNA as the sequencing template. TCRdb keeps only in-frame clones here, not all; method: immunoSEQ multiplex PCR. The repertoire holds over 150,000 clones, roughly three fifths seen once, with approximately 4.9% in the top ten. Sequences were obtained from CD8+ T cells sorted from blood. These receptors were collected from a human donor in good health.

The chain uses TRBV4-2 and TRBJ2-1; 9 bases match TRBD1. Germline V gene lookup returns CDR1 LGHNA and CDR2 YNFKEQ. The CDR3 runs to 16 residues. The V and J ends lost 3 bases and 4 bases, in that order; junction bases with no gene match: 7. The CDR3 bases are TGTGCCAGCAGCCAGAGACCCGGGACAGGGTACAATGAGCAGTTCTTC. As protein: CASSQRPGTGYNEQFF.

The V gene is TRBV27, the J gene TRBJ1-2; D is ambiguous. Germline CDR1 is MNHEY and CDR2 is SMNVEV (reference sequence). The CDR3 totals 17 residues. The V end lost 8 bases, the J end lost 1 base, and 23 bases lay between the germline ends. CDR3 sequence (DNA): TGTGCCAGCCGATCGGATACAGCTTACGGGGATAACTATGGCTACACCTTC. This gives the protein CASRSDTAYGDNYGYTF.

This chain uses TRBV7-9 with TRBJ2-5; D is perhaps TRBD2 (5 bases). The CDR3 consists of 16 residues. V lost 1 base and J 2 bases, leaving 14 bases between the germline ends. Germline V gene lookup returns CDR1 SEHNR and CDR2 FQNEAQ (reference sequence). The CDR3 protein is CASSLGRVSGQETQYF. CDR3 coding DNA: TGTGCCAGCAGCTTAGGTCGTGTATCGGGACAAGAGACCCAGTACTTC. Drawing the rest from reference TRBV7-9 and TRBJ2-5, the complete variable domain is DTGVSQNPRHKITKRGQNVTFRCDPISEHNRLYWYRQTLGQGPEFLTYFQNEAQLEKSRLLSDRFSAERPKGSFSTLEIQRTEQGDSAMYLCASSLGRVSGQETQYFGPGTRLLVL.

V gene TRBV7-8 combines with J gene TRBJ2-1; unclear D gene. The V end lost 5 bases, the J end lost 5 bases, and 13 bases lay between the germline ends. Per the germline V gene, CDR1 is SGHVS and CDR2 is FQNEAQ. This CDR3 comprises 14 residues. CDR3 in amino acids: CASSASVADNEQFF. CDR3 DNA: TGTGCCAGCAGCGCCTCAGTTGCGGACAATGAGCAGTTCTTC.

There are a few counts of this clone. This CDR3 reads CASSLGSNHNEQFF. In nucleotides, the CDR3 is TGTGCCAGCAGTCTTGGTAGCAACCACAATGAGCAGTTCTTC. This sequence joins TRBV13 and TRBJ2-1; D uncertain. V lost 6 bases to trimming and J lost 5 bases, with 14 bases between them. CDR3 length: 14 amino acids. Germline V gene sequence: CDR1 PRHDT, CDR2 FYEKMQ (reference sequence).

In nucleotides, the CDR3 is TGTGCCAGCAGTTACACCGGTAATAGCAATCAGCCCCAGCATTTT. Amino acids: CASSYTGNSNQPQHF. J is TRBJ1-5 and V is TRBV6-5; D remains unclear. Germline V gene data show CDR1 as MNHEY and CDR2 as SVGAGI. This CDR3 is built from 15 residues. The V gene lost 2 bases and the J gene lost 0 bases, with 8 bases spanning the gap.

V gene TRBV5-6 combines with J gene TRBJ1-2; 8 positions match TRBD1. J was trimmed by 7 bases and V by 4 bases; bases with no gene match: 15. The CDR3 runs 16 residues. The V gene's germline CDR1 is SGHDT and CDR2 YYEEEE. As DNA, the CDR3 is TGTGCCAGCAGCCTGGACAGGGCCGCCGTTGTCGCTGGCTACACCTTC. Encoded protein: CASSLDRAAVVAGYTF.

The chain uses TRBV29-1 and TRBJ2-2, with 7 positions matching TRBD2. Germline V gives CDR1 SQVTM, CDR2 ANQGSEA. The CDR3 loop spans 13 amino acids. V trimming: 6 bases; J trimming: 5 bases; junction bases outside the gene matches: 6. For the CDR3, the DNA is TGCAGCGTGGCAGGGAGGGGAACCGGGGAGCTGTTTTTT. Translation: CSVAGRGTGELFF.

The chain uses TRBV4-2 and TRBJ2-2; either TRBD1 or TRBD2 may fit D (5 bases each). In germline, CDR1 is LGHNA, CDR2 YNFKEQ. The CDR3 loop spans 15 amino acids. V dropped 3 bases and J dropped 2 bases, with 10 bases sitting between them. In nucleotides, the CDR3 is TGTGCCAGCAGCCAGGGAGACAGCAACACCGGGGAGCTGTTTTTT. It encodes CASSQGDSNTGELFF.

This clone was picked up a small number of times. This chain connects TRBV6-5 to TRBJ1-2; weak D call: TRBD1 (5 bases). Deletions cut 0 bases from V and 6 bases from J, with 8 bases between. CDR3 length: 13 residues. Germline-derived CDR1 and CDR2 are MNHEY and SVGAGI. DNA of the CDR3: TGTGCCAGCAGTTACTCGATAGGGGATGGCTACACCTTC. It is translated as CASSYSIGDGYTF.

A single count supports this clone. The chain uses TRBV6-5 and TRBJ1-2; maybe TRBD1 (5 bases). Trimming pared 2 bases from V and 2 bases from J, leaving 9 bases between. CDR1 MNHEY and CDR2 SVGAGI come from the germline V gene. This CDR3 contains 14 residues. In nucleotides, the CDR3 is TGTGCCAGCAGTTACGGACAAGGCAACTATGGCTACACCTTC. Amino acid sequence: CASSYGQGNYGYTF.

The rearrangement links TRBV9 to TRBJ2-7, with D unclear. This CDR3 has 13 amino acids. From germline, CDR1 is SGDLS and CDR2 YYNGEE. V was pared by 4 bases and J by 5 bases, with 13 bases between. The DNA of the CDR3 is TGTGCCAGCAGCCCCGGGCCAAAAAACGAGCAGTACTTC. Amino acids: CASSPGPKNEQYF.

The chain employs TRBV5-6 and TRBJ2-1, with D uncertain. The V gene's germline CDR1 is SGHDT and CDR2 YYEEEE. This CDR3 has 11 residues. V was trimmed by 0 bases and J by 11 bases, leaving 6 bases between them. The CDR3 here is CASSLAVQQFF. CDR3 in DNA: TGTGCCAGCAGCTTGGCGGTGCAGCAGTTCTTC.

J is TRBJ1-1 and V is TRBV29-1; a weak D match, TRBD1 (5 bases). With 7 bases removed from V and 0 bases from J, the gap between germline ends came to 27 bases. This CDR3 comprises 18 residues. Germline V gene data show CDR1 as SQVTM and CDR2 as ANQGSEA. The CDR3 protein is CSGRHPGGMIGMNTEAFF. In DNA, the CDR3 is TGCAGCGGCCGTCACCCCGGGGGAATGATCGGGATGAACACTGAAGCTTTCTTT.

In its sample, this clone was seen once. The CDR3 region is CAWSVHGGETQYF. CDR3 in DNA: TGTGCCTGGAGTGTACACGGGGGGGAGACCCAGTACTTC. The chain recombines TRBV30 with TRBJ2-5; TRBD2 matches at 7 bases. CDR3 length: 13 amino acids. After removal of 0 bases from V and 5 bases from J, the junction contained 3 bases not matched to a gene. Germline V gene lookup returns CDR1 GTSNPN and CDR2 SVGIG (reference sequence).

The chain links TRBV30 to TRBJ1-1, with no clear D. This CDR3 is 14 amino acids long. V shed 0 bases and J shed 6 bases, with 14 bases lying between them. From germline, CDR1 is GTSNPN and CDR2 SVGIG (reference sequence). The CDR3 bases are TGTGCCTGGAGTGTTTCGGGTTTTGCCTCTGAAGCTTTCTTT. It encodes CAWSVSGFASEAFF. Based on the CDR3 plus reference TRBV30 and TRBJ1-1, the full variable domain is SQTIHQWPATLVQPVGSPLSLECTVEGTSNPNLYWYRQAAGRGLQLLFYSVGIGQISSEVPQNLSASRPQDRQFILSSKKLLLSDSGFYLCAWSVSGFASEAFFGQGTRLTVV.

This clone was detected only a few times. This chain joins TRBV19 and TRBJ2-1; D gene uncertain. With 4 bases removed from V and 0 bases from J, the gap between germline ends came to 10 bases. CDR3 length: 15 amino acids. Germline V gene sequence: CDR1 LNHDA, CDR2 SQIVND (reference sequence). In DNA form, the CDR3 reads TGTGCCAGTAGTACGCAGGTTAGCTCCTACAATGAGCAGTTCTTC. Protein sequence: CASSTQVSSYNEQFF.

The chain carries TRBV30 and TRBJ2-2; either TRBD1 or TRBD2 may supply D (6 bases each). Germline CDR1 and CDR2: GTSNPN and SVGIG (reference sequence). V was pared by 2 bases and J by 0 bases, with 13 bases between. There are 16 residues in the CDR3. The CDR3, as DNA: TGTGCCTGGAGTTTTCCGGGGGCGGCGAACACCGGGGAGCTGTTTTTT. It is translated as CAWSFPGAANTGELFF.

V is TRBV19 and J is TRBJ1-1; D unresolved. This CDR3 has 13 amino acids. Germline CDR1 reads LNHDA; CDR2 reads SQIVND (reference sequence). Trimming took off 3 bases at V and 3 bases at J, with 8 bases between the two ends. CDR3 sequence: CASSISGYTEAFF. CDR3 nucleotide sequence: TGTGCCAGTAGTATTTCGGGGTACACTGAAGCTTTCTTT.

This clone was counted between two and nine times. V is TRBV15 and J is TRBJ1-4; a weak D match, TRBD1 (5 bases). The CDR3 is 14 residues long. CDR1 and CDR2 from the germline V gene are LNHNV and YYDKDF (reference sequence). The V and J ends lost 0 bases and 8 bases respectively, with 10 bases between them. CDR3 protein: CATSREGAREKLFF. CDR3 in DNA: TGTGCCACCAGCAGAGAAGGGGCTCGGGAAAAACTGTTTTTT.

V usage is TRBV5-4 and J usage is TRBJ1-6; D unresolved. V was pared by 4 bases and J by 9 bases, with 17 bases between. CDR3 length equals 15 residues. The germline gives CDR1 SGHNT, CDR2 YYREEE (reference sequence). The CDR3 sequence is CASSDRESIRSPLHF. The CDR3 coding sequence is TGTGCCAGCAGCGACCGGGAAAGTATACGTTCACCCCTCCACTTT. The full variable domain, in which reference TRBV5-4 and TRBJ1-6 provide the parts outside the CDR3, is ETGVTQSPTHLIKTRGQQVTLRCSSQSGHNTVSWYQQALGQGPQFIFQYYREEENGRGNFPPRFSGLQFPNYSSELNVNALELDDSALYLCASSDRESIRSPLHFGNGTRLTVT.

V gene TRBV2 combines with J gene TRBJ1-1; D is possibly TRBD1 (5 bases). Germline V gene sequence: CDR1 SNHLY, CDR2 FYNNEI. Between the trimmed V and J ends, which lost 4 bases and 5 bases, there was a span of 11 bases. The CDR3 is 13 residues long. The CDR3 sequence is CASSVGRGTEAFF. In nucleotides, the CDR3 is TGTGCCAGCAGTGTGGGGCGAGGGACTGAAGCTTTCTTT.

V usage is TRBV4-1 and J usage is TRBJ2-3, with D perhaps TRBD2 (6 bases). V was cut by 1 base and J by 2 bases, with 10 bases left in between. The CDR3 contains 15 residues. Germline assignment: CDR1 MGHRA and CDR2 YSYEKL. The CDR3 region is CASSQGSGDTDTQYF. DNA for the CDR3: TGCGCCAGCAGCCAAGGTTCGGGGGACACAGATACGCAGTATTTT.

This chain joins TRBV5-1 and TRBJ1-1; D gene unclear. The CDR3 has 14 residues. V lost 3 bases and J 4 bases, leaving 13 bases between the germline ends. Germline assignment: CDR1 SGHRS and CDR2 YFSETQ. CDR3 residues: CASSSVGVGTEAFF. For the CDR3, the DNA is TGCGCCAGCAGCTCGGTCGGCGTCGGCACTGAAGCTTTCTTT.

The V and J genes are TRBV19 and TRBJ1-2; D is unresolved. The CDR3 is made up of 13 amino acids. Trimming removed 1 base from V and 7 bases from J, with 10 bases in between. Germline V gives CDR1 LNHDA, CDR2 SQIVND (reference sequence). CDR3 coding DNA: TGTGCCAGTAGTATAGCTGGGAGCAGTGGCTACACCTTC. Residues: CASSIAGSSGYTF.

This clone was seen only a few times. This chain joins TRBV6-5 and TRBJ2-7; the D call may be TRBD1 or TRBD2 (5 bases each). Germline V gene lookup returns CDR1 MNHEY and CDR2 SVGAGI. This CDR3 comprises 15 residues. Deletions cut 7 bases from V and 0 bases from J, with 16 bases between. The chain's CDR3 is CASTYGTGSSYEQYF. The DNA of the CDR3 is TGTGCCAGCACCTACGGGACGGGCAGCTCCTACGAGCAGTACTTC.